Following are 8 T cell receptor beta chains from one sample sequenced in a study of cytomegalovirus exposure and HLA in healthy donors. It was with 60 Vbeta and 13 Jbeta primers that the PCR ran. Here immunoSEQ multiplex PCR was the method, and the copy in TCRdb shows in-frame clones only, minus some. The sample yields approximately 170,000 clones, roughly 80% seen once. Sequencing input: PBMCs. These receptors came from a male donor in good health and CMV-seronegative.

The gene calls are TRBV6-5 and TRBJ1-1; no clear D gene. CDR1 and CDR2 (germline): MNHEY, SVGAGI. V lost 5 bases and J 7 bases, leaving 14 bases between the germline ends. The length of the CDR3 is 13 residues. In DNA, the CDR3 is TGTGCCAGCAGTGATTCGGGGTGGGGTGAAGCTTTCTTT. It specifies CASSDSGWGEAFF.

Worth noting for this clone: The sample holds other DNA sequences that translate to the same CDR3. The chain joins TRBV5-4 to TRBJ1-1; no firm D call. Trimming removed 0 bases from V and 5 bases from J, with 11 bases in between. Germline V gene lookup returns CDR1 SGHNT and CDR2 YYREEE (reference sequence). CDR3 length equals 14 residues. The CDR3 DNA follows: TGTGCCAGCAGCTTGGTGGGAGGCGTAACTGAAGCTTTCTTT. This codes for CASSLVGGVTEAFF.

CDR3 residues: CSAVGGQGNTGTEAFF. The CDR3 DNA reads as TGCAGCGCGGTGGGGGGACAGGGGAATACGGGCACTGAAGCTTTCTTT. V gene TRBV29-1 combines with J gene TRBJ1-1; 10 nucleotides line up with TRBD1. Germline lookup yields CDR1 SQVTM and CDR2 ANQGSEA. V lost 7 bases and J lost 4; bases outside the gene matches: 15. There are 16 residues in the CDR3. The full variable domain, its missing parts supplied by reference TRBV29-1 and TRBJ1-1, is SAVISQKPSRDICQRGTSLTIQCQVDSQVTMMFWYRQQPGQSLTLIATANQGSEATYESGFVIDKFPISRPNLTFSTLTVSNMSPEDSSIYLCSAVGGQGNTGTEAFFGQGTRLTVV.

The J gene is TRBJ2-1, the V gene TRBV5-1; 9 bases are a match to TRBD1. This CDR3 region has 15 residues. The germline V gene has CDR1 SGHRS and CDR2 YFSETQ. V lost 0 bases and J lost 3; bases outside the gene matches: 1. The CDR3 loop is CASSLGGQGYNEQFF. The CDR3 DNA is TGCGCCAGCAGCTTGGGGGGACAGGGCTACAATGAGCAGTTCTTC.

The chain combines TRBV6-1 with TRBJ1-6; a possible D gene is TRBD1 (5 bases). This CDR3 has 17 residues. Between the trimmed V and J ends, which lost 3 bases and 0 bases, there was a span of 12 bases. Germline assignment: CDR1 MNHNS and CDR2 SASEGT. Here the CDR3 DNA reads TGTGCCAGCAGTGACGCACAGGCAAGCTCCTATAATTCACCCCTCCACTTT. This gives the protein CASSDAQASSYNSPLHF.

The chain carries TRBV18 and TRBJ2-1; 8 positions agree with TRBD1. The CDR3 runs to 18 residues. Germline V gene sequence: CDR1 KGHSH, CDR2 LQKENI. Trimming at V came to 0 bases and at J to 0 bases, leaving 7 bases not matched to a gene. The CDR3 protein is CASSPPGQAGGSYNEQFF. The CDR3 nucleotides read TGTGCCAGCTCACCACCGGGACAGGCTGGTGGCTCCTACAATGAGCAGTTCTTC. Drawing the rest from reference TRBV18 and TRBJ2-1, the complete variable domain is NAGVMQNPRHLVRRRGQEARLRCSPMKGHSHVYWYRQLPEEGLKFMVYLQKENIIDESGMPKERFSAEFPKEGPSILRIQQVVRGDSAAYFCASSPPGQAGGSYNEQFFGPGTRLTVL.

The chain has TRBV7-9 and TRBJ1-3; D is uncertain. The ends were cut back, 5 bases at V and 0 bases at J, with 5 bases in the middle. The CDR3 sequence is 13 residues long. The germline CDR1 and CDR2 sequences are SEHNR and FQNEAQ (reference sequence). The CDR3 reads CASSTSSGNTIYF. The CDR3, as DNA: TGTGCCAGCAGCACGAGCTCTGGAAACACCATATATTTT. Looking up the rest from reference TRBV7-9 and TRBJ1-3 gives the full variable domain: DTGVSQNPRHKITKRGQNVTFRCDPISEHNRLYWYRQTLGQGPEFLTYFQNEAQLEKSRLLSDRFSAERPKGSFSTLEIQRTEQGDSAMYLCASSTSSGNTIYFGEGSWLTVV.

CDR3 loop: CASSPLPGLAGASSSTDTQYF. The CDR3 DNA reads TGTGCCAGCTCACCACTTCCGGGACTAGCGGGGGCGAGTTCTAGCACAGATACGCAGTATTTT. The chain links TRBV18 to TRBJ2-3; 14 nucleotides align to TRBD2. In germline, CDR1 is KGHSH, CDR2 LQKENI. V lost 1 base, J lost 0 bases, and 12 bases stayed unmatched. This CDR3 contains 21 residues.